The clone carrying this T cell receptor (beta chain) occurred many times. This sample was included in a study of T cells in Graves' hyperthyroidism and ophthalmopathy. The V end was cut by 2 bases, the J end by 0 bases, with 5 bases between. Germline assignment: CDR1 SGHDT and CDR2 YYEEEE. The CDR3 has 13 amino acids. RNA transcripts gave rise to amplified TCR beta CDR3 regions. Using the HTBI primer set, a first-round RT-PCR was run on the TCR CDR3. TCRdb re-called the multiplex PCR reads with MiXCR, one entry per CDR3 protein. The data hold roughly 300,000 distinct CDR3 sequences, with 15% to 20% observed a single time.

The specimen was blood. The receptor comes from a woman aged 50 to 65 with Graves' hyperthyroidism. The V and J genes are TRBV5-6 and TRBJ1-1; unclear D gene. The CDR3 DNA reads TGTGCCAGCAGCTTCGTGATGAACACTGAAGCTTTCTTT. Protein product: CASSFVMNTEAFF.